This TCR beta chain was sequenced for a study of blood T cell repertoires in COVID-19. Study context: Acute and convalescent COVID-19 samples came from the United States, Italy and Spain. T cells, B-cell-depleted T cells, or PBMCs provided the cDNA or gDNA that served as material.

In the study's own analysis: Reference gene primer amplification gave estimated nucleated cell counts. TCRdb keeps only in-frame clones here, not all; method: immunoSEQ multiplex PCR. That table supplies the V and J calls and clone size; D and trimming were determined from the DNA. The data show 150,000 to 200,000 clones, 87% seen once. The CDR3 runs to 12 residues. V trimming: 7 bases; J trimming: 5 bases; junction bases outside the gene matches: 2. Germline CDR1 ENHRY, CDR2 SYGVKD. The V gene is TRBV10-3, the J gene TRBJ1-2; 9 bases fit TRBD1. The TCR was taken from a young man with active or convalescent COVID-19. Specimen: peripheral blood. The CDR3 DNA sequence: TGTGCCATCAACGGACAGGGGTATGGCTACACCTTC. It is translated as CAINGQGYGYTF.